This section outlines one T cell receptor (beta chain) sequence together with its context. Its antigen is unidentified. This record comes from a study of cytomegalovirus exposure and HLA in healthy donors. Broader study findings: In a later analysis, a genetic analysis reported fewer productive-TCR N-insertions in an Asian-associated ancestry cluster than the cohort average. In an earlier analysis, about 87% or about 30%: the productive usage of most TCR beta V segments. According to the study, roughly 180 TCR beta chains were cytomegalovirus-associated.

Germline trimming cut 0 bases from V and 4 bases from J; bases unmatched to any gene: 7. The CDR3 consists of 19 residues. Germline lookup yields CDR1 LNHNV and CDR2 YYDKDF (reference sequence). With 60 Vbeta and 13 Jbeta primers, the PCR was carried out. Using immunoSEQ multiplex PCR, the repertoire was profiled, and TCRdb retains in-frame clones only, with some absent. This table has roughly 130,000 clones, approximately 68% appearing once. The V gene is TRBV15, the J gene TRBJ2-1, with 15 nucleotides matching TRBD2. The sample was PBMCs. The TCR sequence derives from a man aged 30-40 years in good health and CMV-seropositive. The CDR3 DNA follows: TGTGCCACCAGCAGAGAGGCCAGGGGACTAGCGGGAGGATACAATGAGCAGTTCTTC. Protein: CATSREARGLAGGYNEQFF.